This entry concerns a single T cell receptor (beta chain). Original data processing: Estimation of nucleated cell counts relied on the amplification of reference gene primers. Measured with immunoSEQ multiplex PCR; TCRdb has only the in-frame clones, and not every one. V and J calls and clone size are those listed in that table; D and trimming were worked out from the DNA. Found here are around 270,000 clones, 70% to 90% of them singletons; the top ten hold about 2.1%. These data come from a study of blood T cell repertoires in COVID-19. Overall study context: The cDNA or gDNA used as material had been derived from T cells, B-cell-depleted T cells, or PBMCs.

The CDR3 has 14 amino acids. Germline V lookup: CDR1 GTSNPN, CDR2 SVGIG (reference sequence). J gave up 5 bases and V 2 bases, and 3 bases lay outside the gene matches. The chain joins TRBV30 to TRBJ1-6; 7 nucleotides line up with TRBD1. The specimen was peripheral blood. The receptor comes from a young man with active or convalescent COVID-19. The CDR3 nucleotides read TGTGCCTGGAGTTTTGGACAGGATAATTCACCCCTCCACTTT. Residues: CAWSFGQDNSPLHF.